These 16 T cell receptor beta chains share one sample of origin, sequenced in a study of T cell repertoires in cytomegalovirus infection. MiXCR, run by TCRdb on the reads, gives a single entry per CDR3 protein. This table holds approximately 630,000 distinct CDR3 sequences, 20% to 30% found once. The source material was CD8+ T cells from PBMCs. The receptors come from a human donor in good health (CMV status not recorded). Some clones in this sample may be carry-over from other donors' samples.

The chain combines TRBV6-5 with TRBJ2-2; 10 bases map to TRBD1. The trim removed 2 bases at V and 6 bases at J, leaving 6 bases unmatched. Germline lookup yields CDR1 MNHEY and CDR2 SVGAGI. The CDR3 extends over 16 amino acids. This chain's CDR3 is CASSYARTGGPGELFF. The CDR3 nucleotides read TGTGCCAGCAGTTACGCAAGGACAGGGGGTCCCGGGGAGCTGTTTTTT.

The chain has TRBV15 and TRBJ2-2; 9 bases agree with TRBD2. CDR1 LNHNV and CDR2 YYDKDF come from the germline V gene (reference sequence). V was clipped by 7 bases and J by 6 bases; unmatched bases: 18. The CDR3 loop spans 18 amino acids. CDR3 nucleotides: TGTGCCACCACCAGTAGAAGAGGGTCTAGCGGGGTCGCCGGGGAGCTGTTTTTT. Encoded protein: CATTSRRGSSGVAGELFF.

This clonotype showed up just a few times. This chain connects TRBV9 to TRBJ1-2, with TRBD1 as a possible D gene (6 bases). Deletions cut 2 bases from V and 7 bases from J, with 18 bases between. Germline CDR1 SGDLS, CDR2 YYNGEE. The CDR3 is 15 residues long. CDR3 sequence reads: CASSVGGELRGGYTF. In DNA, the CDR3 is TGTGCCAGCAGCGTCGGAGGGGAACTCAGGGGTGGCTACACCTTC.

This chain connects TRBV6-5 to TRBJ2-1; D unclear. The V end was cut by 8 bases, the J end by 10 bases, with 12 bases between. The germline CDR1 and CDR2 sequences are MNHEY and SVGAGI. This CDR3 is built from 11 residues. The DNA of the CDR3 is TGTGCCAGCGCCAACGCCAGGGAGCAGTTCTTC. Translation: CASANAREQFF.

This chain joins TRBV6-2 or TRBV6-3 and TRBJ2-7; D might be TRBD1 (5 bases). The ends were cut back, 2 bases at V and 3 bases at J, with 17 bases in the middle. The length of the CDR3 is 16 residues. Germline CDR1 and CDR2: MNHEY and SVGEGT. The chain's CDR3 is CASSYKRKSDSYEQYV. The CDR3 DNA sequence: TGTGCCAGCAGTTACAAGCGAAAAAGCGACAGCTACGAGCAGTACGTC.

This clonotype was recorded a few times. The V gene is TRBV29-1, the J gene TRBJ1-1; 9 bases are a match to TRBD1. The CDR3 extends over 14 amino acids. Per germline, CDR1 SQVTM and CDR2 ANQGSEA. V shed 8 bases and J 5 bases; nucleotides not matched to a gene: 12. DNA for the CDR3: TGCAGCTTCTGCTTGGGACAGGGTGGGACTGAAGCTTTCTTT. It specifies CSFCLGQGGTEAFF.

With regard to this clonotype: Given a much more abundant clone one base away, this may be a read error. This chain links TRBV7-2 with TRBJ1-2; D is unresolved. V lost 7 bases and J lost 2, with 17 bases in between. This CDR3 has 15 residues. Germline V lookup: CDR1 SGHTA, CDR2 FQGNSA. CDR3 DNA: TGTGCCAGCAACATAGTCGTGGCCATGAACTATGGCTACACCTTC. Translation: CASNIVVAMNYGYTF.

The rearrangement uses TRBV7-9 and TRBJ2-7; D is perhaps TRBD1 or TRBD2 (6 bases each). CDR3 length equals 13 residues. The germline gives CDR1 SEHNR, CDR2 FQNEAQ (reference sequence). Between the trimmed V and J ends, which lost 5 bases and 5 bases, there was a span of 13 bases. The CDR3 DNA reads TGTGCCAGCAGCCCCAGAGGGGGGAACGAGCAGTACGTC. Amino acids: CASSPRGGNEQYV.

V usage is TRBV9 and J usage is TRBJ2-1, with D unresolved. V was clipped by 0 bases and J by 6 bases, with 13 bases between them. Germline loops: CDR1 SGDLS, CDR2 YYNGEE. The length of the CDR3 is 15 residues. DNA of the CDR3: TGTGCCAGCAGCGTAGAATTGGACCAAGCCAATGAGCAGTTCTTC. It specifies CASSVELDQANEQFF.

This clonotype was recorded a few times. The rearrangement links TRBV20-1 to TRBJ2-5; D remains ambiguous. CDR1 DFQATT and CDR2 SNEGSKA come from the germline V gene (reference sequence). The CDR3 covers 9 residues. V lost 8 bases and J 3 bases, leaving 4 bases between the germline ends. The CDR3 reads CSPKETQYF. DNA for the CDR3: TGCAGTCCTAAAGAGACCCAGTACTTC.

This clonotype was counted many times. The chain is built from TRBV7-9 and TRBJ2-2, with 8 bases identical to TRBD2. Germline CDR1 SEHNR, CDR2 FQNEAQ (reference sequence). V lost 5 bases to trimming and J lost 3 bases; unmatched junction nucleotides: 8. The CDR3 is 16 amino acids. The CDR3 region is CASSPTGGADTGELFF. CDR3 nucleotides: TGTGCCAGCAGCCCCACCGGGGGGGCCGACACCGGGGAGCTGTTTTTT.

This clonotype was seen more than once but under ten times. The V and J genes are TRBV12-3 or TRBV12-4 and TRBJ2-7; 7 nucleotides agree with TRBD2. The ends lost 4 bases at V and 5 bases at J; junction bases unmatched: 8. This CDR3 is 14 amino acids long. CDR3 nucleotides: TGTGCCAGCAGTTCCCACCGACTAGCCGACGAGCAGTACTTC. It codes for CASSSHRLADEQYF.

In its sample, this clonotype was seen a few times. The chain joins TRBV7-9 to TRBJ2-4, with D possibly being TRBD1 (7 bases). The V gene's germline CDR1 is SEHNR and CDR2 FQNEAQ (reference sequence). CDR3 size: 17 residues. Trimming removed 2 bases at V and 4 bases at J, with 18 bases between. This CDR3 reads CASSLRGGAGSKNIQYF. CDR3 bases: TGTGCCAGCAGCTTACGAGGGGGCGCGGGGTCTAAAAACATTCAGTACTTC.

This clonotype has at least ten counts. J is TRBJ2-5 and V is TRBV7-9; a possible D gene is TRBD2 (5 bases). Trimming shortened V by 5 bases and J by 5 bases, and 18 bases separated the two germline ends. The germline V gene encodes CDR1 SEHNR and CDR2 FQNEAQ (reference sequence). The CDR3 runs 15 residues. This CDR3 reads CASSPEPGMEETQYF. The CDR3 DNA follows: TGTGCCAGCAGCCCCGAACCGGGGATGGAGGAGACCCAGTACTTC.

This clonotype was picked up one time. This chain joins TRBV20-1 and TRBJ2-7; 12 positions agree with TRBD2. CDR1 is DFQATT and CDR2 is SNEGSKA in the germline V gene (reference sequence). Trimming at V came to 1 base and at J to 2 bases, leaving 6 bases not matched to a gene. The CDR3 totals 16 residues. This CDR3 reads CSARGETSGGTYEQYF. The CDR3 DNA follows: TGCAGTGCTAGAGGGGAGACTAGCGGGGGAACCTACGAGCAGTACTTC.

The chain carries TRBV20-1 and TRBJ2-1, with TRBD1 matching 7 bases. Germline CDR1 is DFQATT and CDR2 is SNEGSKA (reference sequence). V was pared by 5 bases and J by 3 bases, with 4 bases of the junction left unmatched. The CDR3 spans 13 residues. CDR3 in amino acids: CSARDSFYNEQFF. The CDR3 nucleotides are TGCAGTGCTCGGGACAGTTTCTACAATGAGCAGTTCTTC.